The rows below give T cell receptor beta chains drawn from one sample of a study of CD8+ T cells in alopecia areata. Assay used: immunoSEQ multiplex PCR; TCRdb lists only in-frame clones, some missing. The table has roughly 250,000 clones, about two thirds seen once. The sequencing here drew on CD4+ T cells sorted from blood, taken at week 0. These receptors came from a human donor with alopecia areata. Each CDR3 is given with its conserved first and last residue. D genes are given only for firm matches. The listing skips clone size in some rows; elsewhere it reads once, few, many or a size class.

CAWSLAGGPGEQYF	TGTGCCTGGAGCTTAGCGGGGGGGCCTGGCGAGCAGTACTTC	TRBV30	14	TRBJ2-7	TRBD2	NA
CASTQRGGINEQFF	TGTGCCAGCACCCAGCGAGGGGGGATCAATGAGCAGTTCTTC	TRBV7-9	14	TRBJ2-1	NA	NA
CASSTRESGVETQYF	TGCGCCAGCAGCACCCGGGAGAGTGGTGTCGAGACCCAGTACTTC	TRBV5-1	15	TRBJ2-5	NA	NA
CASSGGLAGREQYF	TGTGCCAGCAGCGGGGGACTAGCGGGGAGAGAGCAGTACTTC	TRBV5-4	14	TRBJ2-7	TRBD2	once
CASSKRGDAYNEQFF	TGTGCCAGCAGCAAGCGGGGCGATGCCTACAATGAGCAGTTCTTC	TRBV7-2	15	TRBJ2-1	TRBD2	NA
CASSTGMDYGYTF	TGTGCCAGCAGTACAGGAATGGACTATGGCTACACCTTC	TRBV6-6	13	TRBJ1-2	NA	NA
CASSLVGSRDGYTF	TGTGCCAGCAGCTTAGTGGGGTCCCGGGACGGCTACACCTTC	TRBV7-9	14	TRBJ1-2	NA	NA
CSACGTANYEQYF	TGCAGCGCCTGTGGGACGGCGAACTACGAGCAGTACTTC	TRBV29-1	13	TRBJ2-7	NA	NA
CAWSLVSYEQYF	TGTGCCTGGAGCTTAGTTTCCTACGAGCAGTACTTC	TRBV30	12	TRBJ2-7	NA	NA
CASTLSGQREAFF	TGTGCCAGCACCCTTTCTGGACAGCGTGAAGCTTTCTTT	TRBV6-5	13	TRBJ1-1	NA	few
CSVEAGLGTTEAFF	TGCAGCGTTGAGGCAGGGTTGGGGACCACTGAAGCTTTCTTT	TRBV29-1	14	TRBJ1-1	NA	once
CASSLVQGQGEQYF	TGCGCCAGCAGCTTGGTTCAAGGACAGGGCGAGCAGTACTTC	TRBV5-1	14	TRBJ2-7	TRBD1	NA
CSVAGTSSTDTQYF	TGCAGCGTGGCGGGGACATCTAGCACAGATACGCAGTATTTT	TRBV29-1	14	TRBJ2-3	NA	few
CAWSVARREAFF	TGTGCCTGGAGTGTCGCCAGAAGGGAAGCTTTCTTT	TRBV30	12	TRBJ1-1	NA	NA
CAWSRRGGYGYGYTF	TGTGCCTGGAGTCGGAGAGGGGGCTACGGCTATGGCTACACCTTC	TRBV30	15	TRBJ1-2	TRBD1	NA
CSLRGGAVGETQYF	TGCAGCCTTCGCGGGGGGGCCGTCGGAGAGACCCAGTACTTC	TRBV29-1	14	TRBJ2-5	TRBD2	NA
CASSFTGRQTLHF	TGTGCCAGCAGTTTTACCGGGAGACAGACCCTCCACTTT	TRBV6-5	13	TRBJ1-6	NA	NA
CASSLVGLPYEQYF	TGTGCCAGCAGTTTAGTGGGGCTACCCTACGAGCAGTACTTC	TRBV27	14	TRBJ2-7	NA	NA
CAWSVSSGNTIYF	TGTGCCTGGAGTGTATCCTCTGGAAACACCATATATTTT	TRBV30	13	TRBJ1-3	NA	once
CASSSPTGGTGELFF	TGCGCCAGCAGCTCCCCGACGGGCGGCACCGGGGAGCTGTTTTTT	TRBV5-1	15	TRBJ2-2	NA	NA
CASSPLNTEAFF	TGTGCCAGCTCACCTCTGAACACTGAAGCTTTCTTT	TRBV18	12	TRBJ1-1	NA	NA
CSAGLNTEAFF	TGCAGCGCGGGGCTTAACACTGAAGCTTTCTTT	TRBV29-1	11	TRBJ1-1	NA	NA
CASSIQRGPYEQYF	TGTGCCAGTAGTATTCAACGGGGGCCCTACGAGCAGTACTTC	TRBV19	14	TRBJ2-7	NA	NA
CASRREQGDTEAFF	TGTGCCAGCAGGAGGGAACAGGGTGACACTGAAGCTTTCTTT	TRBV2	14	TRBJ1-1	NA	NA
CSVGGQGSNQPQHF	TGCAGCGTGGGGGGACAGGGTAGCAATCAGCCCCAGCATTTT	TRBV29-1	14	TRBJ1-5	TRBD1	NA
CASSLGFLAGPSYEQYF	TGTGCCAGCAGCTTGGGCTTTCTAGCTGGTCCCTCCTACGAGCAGTACTTC	TRBV11-2	17	TRBJ2-7	NA	NA
CAWSRNRLGNEQFF	TGTGCCTGGAGCCGAAACCGCCTAGGCAATGAGCAGTTCTTC	TRBV30	14	TRBJ2-1	NA	few
CAWSVGRNQPQHF	TGTGCCTGGAGTGTTGGCCGCAATCAGCCCCAGCATTTT	TRBV30	13	TRBJ1-5	NA	few
CASSPLRENTEAFF	TGTGCCAGCTCACCTCTGCGGGAAAACACTGAAGCTTTCTTT	TRBV18	14	TRBJ1-1	NA	NA
CSARGQTSTDTQYF	TGCAGCGCCCGAGGGCAAACTAGCACAGATACGCAGTATTTT	TRBV29-1	14	TRBJ2-3	NA	NA
CAWRTESNTEAFF	TGTGCCTGGAGGACGGAGTCCAACACTGAAGCTTTCTTT	TRBV30	13	TRBJ1-1	NA	NA
CASSSATSGGTQYF	TGCGCCAGCAGCTCCGCGACTAGCGGTGGGACCCAGTACTTC	TRBV5-1	14	TRBJ2-5	TRBD2	few
CASSQDPRQGPSQYF	TGTGCCAGCAGCCAAGATCCAAGACAGGGGCCCTCGCAGTACTTC	TRBV4-2	15	TRBJ2-7	TRBD1	once
CSVHVGNTIYF	TGCAGCGTTCATGTGGGAAACACCATATATTTT	TRBV29-1	11	TRBJ1-3	NA	NA
CASSLPQGLTEAFF	TGTGCCAGCAGCTTACCGCAGGGTTTAACTGAAGCTTTCTTT	TRBV7-6	14	TRBJ1-1	NA	few
CASSLEGHHNSPLHF	TGCGCCAGCAGCTTGGAGGGACACCATAATTCACCCCTCCACTTT	TRBV5-1	15	TRBJ1-6	NA	few
CAIREGAGETQYF	TGTGCCATCAGGGAAGGTGCTGGGGAGACCCAGTACTTC	TRBV10-3	13	TRBJ2-5	NA	NA
CASSLSGGTRSVHEQFF	TGTGCCAGCAGCTTGAGTGGTGGGACTAGGAGTGTCCATGAGCAGTTCTTC	TRBV11-2	17	TRBJ2-1	TRBD2	NA
CASSLLGTSSSYEQYF	TGTGCCAGCAGCTTATTGGGGACATCGAGCTCCTACGAGCAGTACTTC	TRBV7-2	16	TRBJ2-7	NA	few
CASTITGGGYGYTF	TGTGCCAGCACCATTACAGGGGGCGGCTATGGCTACACCTTC	TRBV2	14	TRBJ1-2	TRBD1	NA
CASRRGPYNEQFF	TGTGCCAGCCGGAGGGGTCCCTACAATGAGCAGTTCTTC	TRBV27	13	TRBJ2-1	NA	NA
CASSLPGTPNYNEQFF	TGTGCCAGCAGCTTACCCGGGACACCAAACTACAATGAGCAGTTCTTC	TRBV5-6	16	TRBJ2-1	NA	NA
CAWSPGLAETQYF	TGTGCCTGGAGTCCTGGACTAGCGGAGACCCAGTACTTC	TRBV30	13	TRBJ2-5	TRBD2	NA